This T cell receptor beta chain was sequenced for a study of a mutant IDH1 vaccine in newly diagnosed glioma. Overall study context: Patients came in for eight vaccinations, in weeks 1, 3, 5, 7, 11, 15, 19 and 23. Treated patients were roughly 62% male, roughly 40% female, mean age about 41 years. Receipt of radiotherapy, temozolomide, or both preceded the study, and most received both. General observations from the study: In approximately 93% of patients, immune responses induced by the vaccine occurred.

The time point was: week 5, during vaccination. Doses of 300 ug of mutant IDH1 20-mer peptide were given with topical imiquimod. CDR3 length: 14 residues. Germline V CDR1 and CDR2: MDHEN, SYDVKM. Trimming removed 6 bases from V and 5 bases from J; junction bases left unmatched: 4. TCRdb's table, derived via immunoSEQ multiplex PCR, lists solely in-frame clones and lacks some. This sample has fewer than 40,000 clones, with more than 55% found just once. In regard to this clone: The antigen is undetermined.

The TCR originated in a woman aged 18-29 years with glioma. Sequenced material: PBMCs, taken from a glioma patient whose treatment included an IDH1 peptide vaccine. V is TRBV28 and J is TRBJ2-1; 10 positions match TRBD1. In nucleotides, the CDR3 is TGTGCCAGCAGGGTGACAGGGGGCAACAATGAGCAGTTCTTC. This translates into CASRVTGGNNEQFF.